The clone carrying this T cell receptor beta chain has only a few counts. The target antigen is unknown. Once RNA had been extracted, it was reverse transcribed into cDNA to act as the sequencing template. Some clones are missing from TCRdb's copy, which holds only in-frame ones; the method was immunoSEQ multiplex PCR. In the table there are 80,000 to 95,000 clones, 44% of which are singletons. The germline V gene encodes CDR1 SQVTM and CDR2 ANQGSEA. Deletions cut 6 bases from V and 3 bases from J, with 18 bases between. The CDR3 sequence is 14 residues long. This record belongs to a study of CD8+ T cells in alopecia areata. Study information: The authors scored treated patients' severity by affected scalp percentage.

Regarding the study as a whole: Lesional scalp exceeded normal scalp in clonality, especially in alopecia totalis/universalis.

The treatment: oral pan-JAK inhibitor, 5-10 mg twice daily. Peripheral blood samples and lesional scalp punch biopsies were obtained from alopecia areata patients. The sequence was obtained from a human donor with alopecia areata. This sample comprised CD8+ T cells sorted from blood, obtained at week 24, from a patient treated with tofacitinib. The rearrangement links TRBV29-1 to TRBJ2-7, with D possibly being TRBD1 or TRBD2 (5 bases each). The CDR3, as DNA: TGCAGCGTCGTCACCGGGACCGCTGACTACGAGCAGTACTTC. This translates into CSVVTGTADYEQYF.